The T cell receptor beta chain under discussion was sequenced for a study of CD8+ T cells in alopecia areata. The study's findings and limits: Relative to normal scalp, lesional scalp, especially alopecia totalis/universalis, showed higher clonality. Scalp sequencing captures resident alphabeta T cells of normal skin too.

The CDR3 has 12 amino acids. With 6 bases removed from V and 5 bases from J, the gap between germline ends came to 11 bases. Germline CDR1 is SQVTM and CDR2 is ANQGSEA. In each case, RNA was isolated and then reverse transcribed into cDNA as the sequencing template. The repertoire was sequenced with immunoSEQ multiplex PCR; TCRdb's copy has only in-frame clones and lacks some. Of about 120,000 clones detected, about 50% appear once; the ten largest clones hold 10%. On this clone itself: Its antigen is not known.

Specimens obtained from alopecia areata patients comprised lesional scalp punch biopsies and peripheral blood. The authors sorted CD4+ and CD8+ T cells from PBMCs. Material: NKG2D-low CD8+ T cells sorted from blood. The origin of this receptor is a human donor with alopecia areata. The chain combines TRBV29-1 with TRBJ2-4; no clear D. CDR3 amino acids: CSVKGQENIQYF. The CDR3 DNA reads TGCAGCGTAAAGGGTCAGGAAAACATTCAGTACTTC.